This T cell receptor (beta chain) was captured in a study of T cell clonotyping in hematopoietic cell transplantation. Study-wide points: Pathologically expanded recipient clonotypes increased progressively from day 30 to day 180 as diversity fell. CD4 and CD8 repertoire contributions could not be separated without sorting.

This clone has more than one count but fewer than ten. Its antigen is not known. Germline lookup yields CDR1 LGHNA and CDR2 YNFKEQ. The CDR3 length is 12 residues. The germline V and J ends were trimmed by 3 bases and 0 bases, with 2 bases remaining between them. Measured with immunoSEQ multiplex PCR; TCRdb has only the in-frame clones, and not every one. The table has 15,000 to 20,000 clones, about 71% seen once. V gene TRBV4-2 combines with J gene TRBJ1-1; no firm D call. The source material was peripheral blood mononuclear cells. This sequence originates from a woman aged 55-70 years in good health. Some clones in this sample may be carry-over from other donors' samples. CDR3 residues: CASSQVNTEAFF. The DNA of the CDR3 is TGTGCCAGCAGCCAGGTGAACACTGAAGCTTTCTTT.